This entry lists 6 T cell receptor beta chains sequenced from one sample in a study of response to subunit inactivated influenza vaccine. TCRdb ran MiXCR on the RT-PCR reads and lists one entry per CDR3 protein. The sample lists a few hundred thousand distinct CDR3 sequences; just over 20% were seen once. The sequencing here drew on PBMCs from blood, taken about 20 months after vaccination. Source of these receptors: a man aged 45-69 years who received an inactivated influenza vaccine.

J is TRBJ2-1 and V is TRBV6-2 or TRBV6-3; 12 nucleotides align to TRBD2. Trimming removed 0 bases from V and 0 bases from J; junction bases left unmatched: 21. The CDR3 runs 24 residues. Germline V gives CDR1 MNHEY, CDR2 SVGEGT. CDR3 in DNA: TGTGCCAGCAGTTACTCAGCCGGAGGTCCAAAAACTAGCGGGAGGCGGAGCTCCTACAATGAGCAGTTCTTC. Protein product: CASSYSAGGPKTSGRRSSYNEQFF.

This clonotype was seen many times. The chain carries TRBV7-9 and TRBJ1-5, with D maybe TRBD1 (5 bases). The CDR3 is 13 residues long. Germline V gene lookup returns CDR1 SEHNR and CDR2 FQNEAQ (reference sequence). V lost 6 bases to trimming and J lost 9 bases, with 15 bases between them. DNA for the CDR3: TGTGCCAGCAGGCGGGACGGCCGTGCGCCCCAGCATTTT. It yields the protein CASRRDGRAPQHF.

The chain recombines TRBV6-1 with TRBJ1-6, with no clear D. Trimming removed 7 bases from V and 8 bases from J, with 12 bases in between. This CDR3 is 13 amino acids long. From germline, CDR1 is MNHNS and CDR2 SASEGT. The CDR3: CASTPRFDSPLHF. The CDR3 DNA reads TGTGCCAGCACCCCGCGGTTTGATTCACCCCTCCACTTT.

Points on this clonotype: The junction and the germline gene differ at one end; a read error may be behind it. The V call is TRBV28, the J call TRBJ2-7, with D unresolved. This CDR3 has 11 amino acids. Germline values: CDR1 MDHEN, CDR2 SYDVKM. The CDR3 protein is CASSLSKGLLF. CDR3 in DNA: TGTGCCAGCAGTTTATCCAAGGGCCTACTCTTC.

The V and J genes are TRBV7-9 and TRBJ2-5; D is unclear. With 0 bases removed from V and 2 bases from J, the gap between germline ends came to 4 bases. The CDR3 totals 13 residues. Germline CDR1 reads SEHNR; CDR2 reads FQNEAQ (reference sequence). CDR3 sequence: CASSLAWQETQYF. CDR3 nucleotide sequence: TGTGCCAGCAGCTTAGCTTGGCAAGAGACCCAGTACTTC. Full variable domain (outside the CDR3, taken from reference TRBV7-9 and TRBJ2-5): DTGVSQNPRHKITKRGQNVTFRCDPISEHNRLYWYRQTLGQGPEFLTYFQNEAQLEKSRLLSDRFSAERPKGSFSTLEIQRTEQGDSAMYLCASSLAWQETQYFGPGTRLLVL.

The rearrangement uses TRBV21-1 and TRBJ2-3; the table's D gene call, TRBD2, was not cross checked with the DNA. TRBV21-1 is a pseudogene. The CDR3 extends over 16 amino acids. The CDR3 bases are TGTGCCAGCACCCGGACTAGCGGGTCTGGCACAGATACGCAGTATTTT. Protein: CASTRTSGSGTDTQYF.